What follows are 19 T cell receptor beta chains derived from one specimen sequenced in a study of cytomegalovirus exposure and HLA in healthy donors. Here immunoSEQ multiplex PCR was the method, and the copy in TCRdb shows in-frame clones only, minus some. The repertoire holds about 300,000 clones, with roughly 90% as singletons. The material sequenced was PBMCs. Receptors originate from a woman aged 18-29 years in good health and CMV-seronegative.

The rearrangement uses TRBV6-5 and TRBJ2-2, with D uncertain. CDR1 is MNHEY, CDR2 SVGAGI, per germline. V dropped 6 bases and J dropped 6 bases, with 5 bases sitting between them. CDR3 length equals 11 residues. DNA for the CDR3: TGTGCCAGCAGGTCGGCCGGGGAGCTGTTTTTT. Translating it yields CASRSAGELFF.

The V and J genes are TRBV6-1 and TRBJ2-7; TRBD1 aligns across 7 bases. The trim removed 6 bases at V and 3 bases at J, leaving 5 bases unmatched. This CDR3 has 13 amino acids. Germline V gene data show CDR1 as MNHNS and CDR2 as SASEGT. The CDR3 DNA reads TGTGCCAGCAGAGGGACAGTTCGCTACGAGCAGTACTTC. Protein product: CASRGTVRYEQYF.

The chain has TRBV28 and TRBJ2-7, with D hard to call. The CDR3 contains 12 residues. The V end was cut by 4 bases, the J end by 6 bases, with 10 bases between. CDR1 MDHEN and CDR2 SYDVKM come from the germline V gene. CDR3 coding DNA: TGTGCCAGCAGTTCCCGACTCCTCGAGCAGTACTTC. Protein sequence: CASSSRLLEQYF.

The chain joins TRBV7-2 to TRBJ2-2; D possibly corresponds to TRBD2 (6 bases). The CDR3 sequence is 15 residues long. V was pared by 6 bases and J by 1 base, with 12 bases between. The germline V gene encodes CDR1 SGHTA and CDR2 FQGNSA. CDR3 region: CASRKPGLNTGELFF. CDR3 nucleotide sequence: TGTGCCAGCAGGAAACCGGGACTGAACACCGGGGAGCTGTTTTTT. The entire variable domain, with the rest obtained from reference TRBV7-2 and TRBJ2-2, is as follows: GAGVSQSPSNKVTEKGKDVELRCDPISGHTALYWYRQSLGQGLEFLIYFQGNSAPDKSGLPSDRFSAERTGGSVSTLTIQRTQQEDSAVYLCASRKPGLNTGELFFGEGSRLTVL.

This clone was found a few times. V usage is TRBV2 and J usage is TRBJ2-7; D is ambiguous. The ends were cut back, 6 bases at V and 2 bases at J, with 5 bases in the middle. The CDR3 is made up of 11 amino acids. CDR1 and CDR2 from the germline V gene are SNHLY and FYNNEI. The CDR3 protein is CASRRTYEQYF. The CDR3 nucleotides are TGTGCCAGCAGGAGGACCTACGAGCAGTACTTC.

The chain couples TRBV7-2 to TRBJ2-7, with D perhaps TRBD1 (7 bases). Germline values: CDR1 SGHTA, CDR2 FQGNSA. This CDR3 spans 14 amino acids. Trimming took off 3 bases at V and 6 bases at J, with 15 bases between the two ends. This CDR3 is CASSFRLQGGEQYF. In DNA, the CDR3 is TGTGCCAGCAGCTTCAGACTCCAGGGGGGCGAGCAGTACTTC.

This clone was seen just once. CDR3 loop: CATSRTQGQGAEAFF. The CDR3 DNA sequence: TGTGCCACCAGCAGGACCCAGGGGCAGGGTGCTGAAGCTTTCTTT. The chain combines TRBV15 with TRBJ1-1; tentatively, D is TRBD1 (6 bases). V lost 3 bases to trimming and J lost 6 bases, with 17 bases between them. Germline V gives CDR1 LNHNV, CDR2 YYDKDF (reference sequence). The CDR3 totals 15 residues.

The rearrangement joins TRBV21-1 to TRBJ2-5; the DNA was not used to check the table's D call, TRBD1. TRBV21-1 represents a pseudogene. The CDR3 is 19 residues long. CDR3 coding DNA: TGTGCCAGCAGCAAAGGTTTATCGGACGGACACAGAATTTGGGAGACCCAGTACTTC. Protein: CASSKGLSDGHRIWETQYF.

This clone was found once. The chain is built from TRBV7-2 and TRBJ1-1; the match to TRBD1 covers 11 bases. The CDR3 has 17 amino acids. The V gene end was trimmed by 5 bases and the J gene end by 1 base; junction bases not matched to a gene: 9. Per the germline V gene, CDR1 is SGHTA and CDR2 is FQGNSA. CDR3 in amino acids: CASSPRTGGAGNTEAFF. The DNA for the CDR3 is TGTGCCAGCAGCCCCCGGACAGGGGGCGCCGGGAACACTGAAGCTTTCTTT.

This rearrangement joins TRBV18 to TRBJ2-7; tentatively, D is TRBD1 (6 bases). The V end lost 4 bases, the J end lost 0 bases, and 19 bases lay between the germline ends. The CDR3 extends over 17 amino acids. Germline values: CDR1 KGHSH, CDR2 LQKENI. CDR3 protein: CASSRKDRHTHSYEQYF. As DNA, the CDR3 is TGTGCCAGCTCACGTAAGGACAGACATACTCACTCCTACGAGCAGTACTTC.

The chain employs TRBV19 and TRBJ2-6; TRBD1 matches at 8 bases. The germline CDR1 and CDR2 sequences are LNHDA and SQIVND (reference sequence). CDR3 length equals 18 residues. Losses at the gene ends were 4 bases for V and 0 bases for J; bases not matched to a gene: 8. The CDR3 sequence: CASSTPTGVNSGANVLTF. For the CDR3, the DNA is TGTGCCAGTAGTACCCCGACAGGGGTCAACTCTGGGGCCAACGTCCTGACTTTC.

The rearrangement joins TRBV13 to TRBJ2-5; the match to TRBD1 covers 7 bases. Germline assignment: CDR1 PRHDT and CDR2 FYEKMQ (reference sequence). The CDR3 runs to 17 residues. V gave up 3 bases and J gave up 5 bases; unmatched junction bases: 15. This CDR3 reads CASSLRGRQGPRETQYF. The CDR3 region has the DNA TGTGCCAGCAGCTTGCGTGGGAGACAGGGTCCTCGGGAGACCCAGTACTTC.

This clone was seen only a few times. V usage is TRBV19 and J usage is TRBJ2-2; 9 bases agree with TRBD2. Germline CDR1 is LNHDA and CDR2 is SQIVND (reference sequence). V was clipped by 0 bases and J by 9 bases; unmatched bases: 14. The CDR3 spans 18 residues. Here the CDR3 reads CASSIDRGVSSGRRELFF. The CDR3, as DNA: TGTGCCAGTAGTATAGATCGTGGGGTCTCGAGCGGGAGGCGGGAGCTGTTTTTT.

CDR3 bases: TGTGCCAGCAGCACTGGGGGGTGGACTAGCGCAAGGGATACGCAGTATTTT. Amino acids: CASSTGGWTSARDTQYF. The V call is TRBV5-4, the J call TRBJ2-3; TRBD2 aligns across 9 bases. Germline CDR1 reads SGHNT; CDR2 reads YYREEE (reference sequence). CDR3 length: 17 amino acids. V trimming: 4 bases; J trimming: 6 bases; junction bases outside the gene matches: 15.

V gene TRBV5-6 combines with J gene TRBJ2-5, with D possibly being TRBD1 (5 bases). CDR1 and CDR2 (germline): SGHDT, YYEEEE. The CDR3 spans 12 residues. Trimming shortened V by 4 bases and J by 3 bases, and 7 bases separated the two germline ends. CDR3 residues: CASSQGKETQYF. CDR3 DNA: TGTGCCAGCAGCCAGGGCAAAGAGACCCAGTACTTC.

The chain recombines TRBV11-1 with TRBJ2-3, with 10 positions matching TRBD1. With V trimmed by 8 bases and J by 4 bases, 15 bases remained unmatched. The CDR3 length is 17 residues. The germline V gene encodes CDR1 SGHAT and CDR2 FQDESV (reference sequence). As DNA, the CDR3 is TGTGCCAGCGAAAGGACAGGGGGAGGAATAGGTCCAGATACGCAGTATTTT. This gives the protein CASERTGGGIGPDTQYF.

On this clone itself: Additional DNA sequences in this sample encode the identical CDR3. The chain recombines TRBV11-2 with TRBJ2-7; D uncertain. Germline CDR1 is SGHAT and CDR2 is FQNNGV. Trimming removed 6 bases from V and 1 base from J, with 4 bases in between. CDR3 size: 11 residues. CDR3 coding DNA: TGTGCCAGCAGTCCTTCCTACGAGCAGTACTTC. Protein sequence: CASSPSYEQYF.

The CDR3, as DNA: TGCGCCAGCAGCCAAGTCAGGGGGCCTTCCAATCAGCCCCAGCATTTT. This sequence encodes CASSQVRGPSNQPQHF. V usage is TRBV4-1 and J usage is TRBJ1-5, with TRBD1 matching over 8 bases. V dropped 1 base and J dropped 3; count of bases not matched to a gene: 5. This CDR3 region has 16 residues. Germline values: CDR1 MGHRA, CDR2 YSYEKL.

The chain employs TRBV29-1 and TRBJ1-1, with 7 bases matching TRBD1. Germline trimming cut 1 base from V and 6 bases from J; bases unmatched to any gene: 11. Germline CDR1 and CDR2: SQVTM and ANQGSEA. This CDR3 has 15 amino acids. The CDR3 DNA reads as TGCAGCGTTGAAGTCGGGGGCAGGGGGTTCGCTGAAGCTTTCTTT. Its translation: CSVEVGGRGFAEAFF.